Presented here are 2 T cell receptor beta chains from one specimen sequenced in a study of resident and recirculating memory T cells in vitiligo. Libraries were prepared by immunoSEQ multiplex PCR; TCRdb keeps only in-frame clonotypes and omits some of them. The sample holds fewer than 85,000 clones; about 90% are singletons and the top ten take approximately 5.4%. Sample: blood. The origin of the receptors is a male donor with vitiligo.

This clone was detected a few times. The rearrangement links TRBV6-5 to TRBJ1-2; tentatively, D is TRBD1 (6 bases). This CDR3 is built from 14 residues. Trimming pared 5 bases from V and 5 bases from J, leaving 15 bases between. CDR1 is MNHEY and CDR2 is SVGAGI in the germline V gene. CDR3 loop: CASSNREGRYGYTF. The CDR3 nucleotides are TGTGCCAGCAGTAACAGGGAGGGGAGGTATGGCTACACCTTC.

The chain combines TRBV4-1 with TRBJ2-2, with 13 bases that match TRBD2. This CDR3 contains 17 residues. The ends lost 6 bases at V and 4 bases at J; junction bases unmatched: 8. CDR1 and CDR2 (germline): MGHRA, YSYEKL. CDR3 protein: CASRPSRLAGGTGELFF. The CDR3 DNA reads TGCGCCAGCAGACCCTCCCGACTAGCGGGGGGCACCGGGGAGCTGTTTTTT.